This paragraph covers one TCR beta chain sequence. TCRdb itself ran the RT-PCR reads through MiXCR, one entry per CDR3 protein. Here the sample spans fewer than 800,000 distinct CDR3 sequences, 14% being singletons. The CDR3 extends over 14 amino acids. Trimming took 4 bases from V and 3 from J, leaving 11 bases between them. The germline V gene encodes CDR1 ENHRY and CDR2 SYGVKD. The source of this sequence is a female donor in good health, serving as a healthy control. Material: memory CD4+ T cells from blood. J is TRBJ2-3 and V is TRBV10-3, with D unclear. The CDR3 is CAISVGKETDTQYF. CDR3 DNA sequence: TGTGCCATCAGTGTGGGAAAGGAAACAGATACGCAGTATTTT.